A single sample is the source of the 12 T cell receptor beta chains below, sequenced in a study of post-analysis software for immune sequencing data. The TCR beta cDNA libraries carried unique molecular identifiers. TCRdb processed the PCR reads anew with MiXCR; each CDR3 protein has one entry. Of hundreds of thousands of distinct CDR3 sequences listed, around 47% are singletons. Findings of the study overall: Patients used about five TRBV segments, including TRBV5-6, TRBV5-1 and TRBV20-1, more often than controls.

The antigens of these receptors remain unknown. The sequenced material came from blood. Receptors were obtained from a girl aged 5 to 17 with multiple sclerosis.

For the CDR3, the DNA is TGCGCCAGCAGCTTGAAAGGGGGTACCTACAATGAGCAGTTCTTC. Protein: CASSLKGGTYNEQFF. The V and J genes are TRBV5-1 and TRBJ2-1; weak D call: TRBD1 (6 bases). The germline CDR1 and CDR2 sequences are SGHRS and YFSETQ. The CDR3 runs 15 residues. Between the trimmed V and J ends, which lost 1 base and 2 bases, there was a span of 10 bases.

This sequence joins TRBV20-1 and TRBJ2-7; D is possibly TRBD1 or TRBD2 (5 bases each). This CDR3 contains 13 residues. Trimming stripped 3 bases from V and 6 bases from J, with 15 bases between. The germline CDR1 and CDR2 sequences are DFQATT and SNEGSKA (reference sequence). The CDR3 reads CSARTTGRGEQYF. The CDR3 bases are TGCAGTGCTAGGACTACGGGAAGGGGCGAGCAGTACTTC.

In DNA form, the CDR3 reads TGCGCCAGCAGCACCCTCGGAATAGCCAAAAACATTCAGTACTTC. It translates to CASSTLGIAKNIQYF. The V gene is TRBV4-1, the J gene TRBJ2-4; no reliable D call. Trimming cost V 5 bases and J 0 bases, with 11 bases left between them. CDR3 length: 15 residues. Germline CDR1 and CDR2: MGHRA and YSYEKL.

This clonotype was detected once. The chain couples TRBV27 to TRBJ2-3, with TRBD2 identical over 10 bases. The germline gives CDR1 MNHEY, CDR2 SMNVEV (reference sequence). There are 16 residues in the CDR3. Germline trimming cut 2 bases from V and 8 bases from J; bases unmatched to any gene: 10. The CDR3 spells CASSLGLAGEAGTQYF. CDR3 coding DNA: TGTGCCAGCAGTTTAGGGCTAGCGGGAGAGGCTGGTACGCAGTATTTT.

The chain joins TRBV12-3 or TRBV12-4 to TRBJ2-7; 11 bases map to TRBD2. CDR3 length: 13 residues. V lost 5 bases and J lost 5; bases outside the gene matches: 2. CDR3 protein: CASSTSGRDEQYF. The CDR3 DNA is TGTGCCAGCAGTACTAGCGGGAGAGACGAGCAGTACTTC.

This clonotype was observed a few times. The chain joins TRBV11-2 to TRBJ2-3; tentatively, D is TRBD1 or TRBD2 (5 bases each). This CDR3 region has 18 residues. Deletions cut 4 bases from V and 2 bases from J, with 22 bases between. Looked up from germline, CDR1 is SGHAT and CDR2 is FQNNGV. CDR3 DNA: TGTGCCAGCAGCTCGGAGGTGTGGGGGTCTACCGACACAGATACGCAGTATTTT. It codes for CASSSEVWGSTDTDTQYF.

The rearrangement uses TRBV20-1 and TRBJ2-5; 8 bases match TRBD2. With the DNA end fitting TRBJ2-7 better, the J assignment may be wrong. This CDR3 is built from 14 residues. Germline CDR1 is DFQATT and CDR2 is SNEGSKA (reference sequence). CDR3 in amino acids: CSARATGGMNEQYF. In DNA form, the CDR3 reads TGCAGTGCTAGAGCAACGGGGGGGATGAACGAGCAGTACTTC.

V is TRBV7-9 and J is TRBJ2-7; TRBD1 agrees at 8 bases. Germline CDR1 is SEHNR and CDR2 is FQNEAQ (reference sequence). There are 15 residues in the CDR3. The V and J ends lost 5 bases and 4 bases, in that order; junction bases with no gene match: 10. The CDR3 is CASSPIRGPAYEQYF. In DNA form, the CDR3 reads TGTGCCAGCAGCCCCATCAGGGGGCCAGCGTACGAGCAGTACTTC.

V usage is TRBV5-1 and J usage is TRBJ2-1; 9 nucleotides agree with TRBD2. V dropped 0 bases and J dropped 6; count of bases not matched to a gene: 10. The CDR3 loop spans 17 amino acids. Germline assignment: CDR1 SGHRS and CDR2 YFSETQ. This CDR3 is CASSLEGGRAYINEQFF. The CDR3 DNA is TGCGCCAGCAGCTTGGAAGGCGGGAGGGCCTATATCAATGAGCAGTTCTTC.

The chain carries TRBV7-9 and TRBJ2-7, with TRBD2 matching 13 bases. The trim removed 5 bases at V and 2 bases at J, leaving 6 bases unmatched. The germline gives CDR1 SEHNR, CDR2 FQNEAQ (reference sequence). The CDR3 consists of 16 residues. In DNA form, the CDR3 reads TGTGCCAGCAGCGAGCGGACTAGCGGGGGAACCTACGAGCAGTACTTC. Translated, it gives CASSERTSGGTYEQYF.

The chain employs TRBV6-5 and TRBJ2-6, with D tentatively TRBD2 (5 bases). This CDR3 comprises 16 residues. Germline CDR1 is MNHEY and CDR2 is SVGAGI. V was pared by 6 bases and J by 2 bases, with 14 bases between. The CDR3 here is CASSPGGSTGANVLTF. CDR3 nucleotide sequence: TGTGCCAGCAGCCCAGGAGGATCGACTGGGGCCAACGTCCTGACTTTC.

The chain recombines TRBV5-6 with TRBJ1-1; 11 nucleotides align to TRBD1. The CDR3 runs 14 residues. CDR1 SGHDT and CDR2 YYEEEE come from the germline V gene. V shed 3 bases, J shed 8 bases, and the junction held 6 bases outside the gene matches. The CDR3 DNA reads as TGTGCCAGCAGCTCGAGGACAGGGGGCTGGGAAGCTTTCTTT. It translates to CASSSRTGGWEAFF.